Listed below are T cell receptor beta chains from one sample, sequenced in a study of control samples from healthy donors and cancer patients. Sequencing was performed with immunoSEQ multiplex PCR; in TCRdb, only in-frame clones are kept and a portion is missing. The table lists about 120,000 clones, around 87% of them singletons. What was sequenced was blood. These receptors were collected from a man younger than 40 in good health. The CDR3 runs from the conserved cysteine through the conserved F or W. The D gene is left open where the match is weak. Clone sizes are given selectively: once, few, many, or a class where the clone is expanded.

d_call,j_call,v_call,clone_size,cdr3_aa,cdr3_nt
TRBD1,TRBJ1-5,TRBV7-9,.,CASSLGIGQVNQPQHF,TGTGCCAGCAGCTTAGGGATCGGACAGGTTAACCAGCCCCAGCATTTT
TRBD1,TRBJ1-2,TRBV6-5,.,CASQDRASYGYTF,TGTGCCAGTCAGGACAGGGCATCCTATGGCTACACCTTC
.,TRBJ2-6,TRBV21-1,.,CASSKTPRSPGANVLTF,TGTGCCAGCAGCAAAACCCCTCGCAGCCCTGGGGCCAACGTCCTGACTTTC
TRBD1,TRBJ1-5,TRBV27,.,CASSLNRGDNQPQHF,TGTGCCAGCAGTTTAAACAGGGGAGACAATCAGCCCCAGCATTTT
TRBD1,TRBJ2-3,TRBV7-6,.,CASSPQGAVSTDTQYF,TGTGCCAGCAGCCCACAGGGGGCGGTTAGCACAGATACGCAGTATTTT
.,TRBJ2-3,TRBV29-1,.,CSTLTRDTQYF,TGCAGCACGCTGACGCGAGATACGCAGTATTTT
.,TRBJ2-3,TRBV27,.,CASNTATSTDTQYF,TGTGCCAGCAACACAGCAACTAGCACAGATACGCAGTATTTT
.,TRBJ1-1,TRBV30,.,CAWIGPLFMNTEAFF,TGTGCCTGGATCGGACCCCTTTTCATGAACACTGAAGCTTTCTTT
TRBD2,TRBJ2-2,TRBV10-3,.,CAISVRRGGHTGELFF,TGTGCCATCAGTGTACGGCGGGGGGGCCACACCGGGGAGCTGTTTTTT
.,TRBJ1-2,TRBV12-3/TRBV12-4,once,CASSSVRLHGYTF,TGTGCCAGCAGTTCAGTCCGCTTGCATGGCTACACCTTC
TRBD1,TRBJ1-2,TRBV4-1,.,CASSLGDRDYGYTF,TGCGCCAGCAGCCTAGGGGACAGGGACTATGGCTACACCTTC
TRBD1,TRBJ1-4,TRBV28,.,CASSTAGGGNEKLFF,TGTGCCAGCAGTACCGCAGGGGGCGGGAATGAAAAACTGTTTTTT
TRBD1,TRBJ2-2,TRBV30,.,CAGKADRGNTGELFF,TGTGCCGGTAAGGCGGACAGGGGGAACACCGGGGAGCTGTTTTTT
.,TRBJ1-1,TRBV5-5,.,CASSLVYGHYTEAFF,TGTGCCAGCAGCTTAGTCTACGGCCATTACACTGAAGCTTTCTTT
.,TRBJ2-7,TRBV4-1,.,CASSRSIQPSVQYF,TGCGCCAGCAGCCGAAGTATCCAGCCCAGTGTGCAGTACTTC
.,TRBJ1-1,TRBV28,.,CASTEGRGAGRNTEAFF,TGTGCCAGCACGGAGGGCAGGGGCGCCGGGAGGAACACTGAAGCTTTCTTT
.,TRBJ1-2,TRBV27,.,CASSFGQGPLYGYTF,TGTGCCAGCAGTTTTGGTCAGGGTCCCCTCTATGGCTACACCTTC
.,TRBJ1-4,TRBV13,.,CASSFGRTDEKLFF,TGTGCCAGCAGCTTCGGACGGACCGACGAAAAACTGTTTTTT
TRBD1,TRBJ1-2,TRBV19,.,CASSPTTGNYYGYTF,TGTGCCAGTAGTCCAACGACAGGGAACTACTATGGCTACACCTTC
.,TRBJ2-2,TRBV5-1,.,CASSLSRGSAGELFF,TGCGCCAGCAGCTTGTCACGGGGGAGCGCCGGGGAGCTGTTTTTT
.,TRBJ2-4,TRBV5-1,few,CASSLNVAKNIQYF,TGCGCCAGCAGCTTGAACGTAGCCAAAAACATTCAGTACTTC
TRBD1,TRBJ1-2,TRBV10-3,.,CAISDGTGAYGYTF,TGTGCCATCAGTGACGGGACAGGGGCCTATGGCTACACCTTC
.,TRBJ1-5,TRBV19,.,CASKPTEQYQPQHF,TGTGCCAGTAAACCCACAGAACAATATCAGCCCCAGCATTTT
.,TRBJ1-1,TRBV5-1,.,CASRLGYLLNTEAFF,TGCGCCAGCAGGTTAGGATATCTTTTGAACACTGAAGCTTTCTTT
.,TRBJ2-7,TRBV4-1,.,CASSHRFTGSSYEQYF,TGCGCCAGCAGCCACCGCTTTACAGGTAGCTCCTACGAGCAGTACTTC
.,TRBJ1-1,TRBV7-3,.,CASSPLQNTEAFF,TGTGCCAGCAGCCCCCTGCAGAACACTGAAGCTTTCTTT
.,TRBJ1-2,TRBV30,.,CAWSPVDYGYTF,TGTGCCTGGAGTCCAGTGGATTATGGCTACACCTTC
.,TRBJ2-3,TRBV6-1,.,CASSVRGRHSSTDTQYF,TGTGCCAGCAGTGTACGGGGGCGGCACTCTAGCACAGATACGCAGTATTTT
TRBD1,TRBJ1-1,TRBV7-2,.,CASSLGQGINGEAFF,TGTGCCAGCAGCTTAGGACAGGGTATTAACGGTGAAGCTTTCTTT
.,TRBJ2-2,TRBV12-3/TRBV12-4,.,CASSAHGELFF,TGTGCCAGCAGTGCCCACGGGGAGCTGTTTTTT
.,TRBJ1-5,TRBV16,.,CASSGGTPINQPQHF,TGTGCCAGCAGTGGCGGGACACCGATTAATCAGCCCCAGCATTTT
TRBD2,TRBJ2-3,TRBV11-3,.,CASSFSGGAKDTQYF,TGTGCCAGCAGCTTTAGCGGGGGGGCAAAAGATACGCAGTATTTT
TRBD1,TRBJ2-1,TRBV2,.,CASSGDRGGYNEQFF,TGTGCCAGCAGTGGGGACAGGGGAGGCTACAATGAGCAGTTCTTC